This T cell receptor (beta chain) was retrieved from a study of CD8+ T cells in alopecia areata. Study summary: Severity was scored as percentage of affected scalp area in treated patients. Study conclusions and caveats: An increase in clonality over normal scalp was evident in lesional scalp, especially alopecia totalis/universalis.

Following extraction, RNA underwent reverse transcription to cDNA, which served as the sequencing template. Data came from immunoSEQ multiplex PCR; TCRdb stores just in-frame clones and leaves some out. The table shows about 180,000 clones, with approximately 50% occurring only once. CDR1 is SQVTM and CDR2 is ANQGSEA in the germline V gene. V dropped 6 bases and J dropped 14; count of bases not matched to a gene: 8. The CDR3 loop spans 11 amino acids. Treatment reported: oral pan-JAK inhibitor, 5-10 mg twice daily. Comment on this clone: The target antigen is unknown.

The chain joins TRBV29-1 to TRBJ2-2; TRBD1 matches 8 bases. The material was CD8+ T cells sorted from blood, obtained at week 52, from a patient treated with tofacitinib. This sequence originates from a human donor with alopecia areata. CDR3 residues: CSVRGQGTLFF. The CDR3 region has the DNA TGCAGCGTGCGAGGACAGGGCACACTGTTTTTT.